This TCR beta chain stems from a study of OX40 agonist ivuxolimab in advanced cancers. Autoimmune disease history or systemic immunosuppression led to patient exclusion. The CDR3 spans 15 residues. V was pared by 0 bases and J by 4 bases, with 6 bases of the junction left unmatched. Germline values: CDR1 SGHAT, CDR2 FQNNGV. The table came from immunoSEQ multiplex PCR; TCRdb's copy has only in-frame clones and leaves some out. The sample holds more than 95,000 clones, around 92% seen once. The chain recombines TRBV11-2 with TRBJ2-7, with TRBD2 matching over 7 bases. The starting material was CD4+ or CD8+ T cells sorted from blood, obtained in a trial of the OX40 agonist ivuxolimab. This clonotype originated in an adult with an advanced solid tumor such as melanoma, head and neck, liver or kidney cancer. CDR3: CASSLEDPSGYEQYF. The CDR3, as DNA: TGTGCCAGCAGCTTAGAGGACCCTAGCGGATACGAGCAGTACTTC.